The clone carrying this T cell receptor beta chain was observed at least ten times. Its antigen is unidentified. The source of the sample is a study of T cells in Graves' hyperthyroidism and ophthalmopathy. Study-wide points: Blood shared most expanded thyroid clonotypes above 0.001.

Patients aged 18 to 65 had newly diagnosed hyperthyroidism lasting under 2 months. Exclusion followed for patients with uncontrolled infection, other autoimmune disease, pregnancy or lactation. On the basis of clinical symptoms, serum thyroxine and TRAb, thyroid ultrasound and orbital computed tomography, diagnoses were made. The investigators amplified TCR beta CDR3 regions from RNA transcripts. An initial round of RT-PCR targeting the TCR CDR3 relied on the HTBI primer set. TCRdb processed the multiplex PCR reads anew with MiXCR; each CDR3 protein has one entry. Of about 360,000 distinct CDR3 sequences in the sample, approximately 14% were seen once. The germline V and J ends were trimmed by 0 bases and 6 bases, with 6 bases remaining between them. The CDR3 is 13 residues long. Per germline, CDR1 MGHRA and CDR2 YSYEKL.

This chain connects TRBV4-1 to TRBJ1-5; D not certain. Sequenced sample: blood. This receptor was identified in a woman between 18 and 29 years old with Graves' hyperthyroidism that later progressed to Graves' ophthalmopathy. The CDR3 here is CASSQDLVQPQHF. As DNA, the CDR3 is TGCGCCAGCAGCCAAGATCTAGTTCAGCCCCAGCATTTT.